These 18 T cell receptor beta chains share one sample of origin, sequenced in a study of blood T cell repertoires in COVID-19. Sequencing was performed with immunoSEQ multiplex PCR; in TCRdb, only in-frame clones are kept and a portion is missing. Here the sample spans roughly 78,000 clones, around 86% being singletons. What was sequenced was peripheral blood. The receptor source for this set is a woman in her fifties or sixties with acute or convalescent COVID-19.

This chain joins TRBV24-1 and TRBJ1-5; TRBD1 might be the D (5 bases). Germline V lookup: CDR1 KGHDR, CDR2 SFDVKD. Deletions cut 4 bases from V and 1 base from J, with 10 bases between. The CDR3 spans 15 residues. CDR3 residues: CATSDPTESNQPQHF. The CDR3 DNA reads TGTGCCACCAGTGACCCGACAGAAAGCAATCAGCCCCAGCATTTT.

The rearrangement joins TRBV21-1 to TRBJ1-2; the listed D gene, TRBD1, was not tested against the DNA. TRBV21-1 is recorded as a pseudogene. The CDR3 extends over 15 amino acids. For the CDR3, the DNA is TGTGCCAGCAGCACGCGACGGGACATTAACTATGGCTACACCTTC. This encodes CASSTRRDINYGYTF.

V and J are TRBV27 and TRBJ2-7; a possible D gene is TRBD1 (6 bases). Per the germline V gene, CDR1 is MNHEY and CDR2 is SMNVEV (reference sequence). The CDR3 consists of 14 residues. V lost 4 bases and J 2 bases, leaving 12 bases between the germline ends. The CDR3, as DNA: TGTGCCAGCAGTTCCAAGACAGGTGCCTACGAGCAGTACTTC. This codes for CASSSKTGAYEQYF.

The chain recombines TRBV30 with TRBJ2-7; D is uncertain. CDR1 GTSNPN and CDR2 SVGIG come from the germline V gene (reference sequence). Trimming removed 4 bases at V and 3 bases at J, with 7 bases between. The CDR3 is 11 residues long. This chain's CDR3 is CAWNGNYEQYF. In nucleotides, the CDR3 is TGTGCCTGGAATGGCAACTACGAGCAGTACTTC.

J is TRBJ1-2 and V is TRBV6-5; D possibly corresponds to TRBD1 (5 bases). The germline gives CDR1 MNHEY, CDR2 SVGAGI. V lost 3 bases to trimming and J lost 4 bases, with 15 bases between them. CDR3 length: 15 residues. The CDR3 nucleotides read TGTGCCAGCAGTTATTCCGGGGGACGCAGCTATGGCTACACCTTC. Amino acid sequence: CASSYSGGRSYGYTF.

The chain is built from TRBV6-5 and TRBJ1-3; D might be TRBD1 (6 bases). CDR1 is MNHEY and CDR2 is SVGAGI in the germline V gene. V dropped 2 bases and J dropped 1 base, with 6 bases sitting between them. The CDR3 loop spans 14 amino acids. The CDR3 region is CASSYGTSGNTIYF. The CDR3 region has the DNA TGTGCCAGCAGTTACGGGACATCTGGAAACACCATATATTTT.

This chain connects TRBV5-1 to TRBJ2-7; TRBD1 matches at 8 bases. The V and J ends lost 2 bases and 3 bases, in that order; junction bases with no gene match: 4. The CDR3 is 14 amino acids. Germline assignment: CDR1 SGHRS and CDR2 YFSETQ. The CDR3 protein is CASSLQGENYEQYF. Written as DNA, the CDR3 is TGCGCCAGCAGCTTACAGGGGGAGAACTACGAGCAGTACTTC.

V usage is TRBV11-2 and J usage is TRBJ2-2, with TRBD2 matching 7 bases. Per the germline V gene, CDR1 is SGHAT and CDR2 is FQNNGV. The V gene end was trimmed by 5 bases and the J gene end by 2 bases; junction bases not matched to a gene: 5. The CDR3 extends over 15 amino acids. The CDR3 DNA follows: TGTGCCAGCAGCGGGCGGGAGTCAAACACCGGGGAGCTGTTTTTT. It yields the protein CASSGRESNTGELFF.

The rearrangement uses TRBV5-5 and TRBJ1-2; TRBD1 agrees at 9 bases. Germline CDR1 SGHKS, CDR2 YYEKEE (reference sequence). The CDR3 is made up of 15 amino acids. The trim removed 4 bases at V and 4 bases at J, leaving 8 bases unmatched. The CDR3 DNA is TGTGCCAGCAGCCTTAGGACAGGGGATAGCTATGGCTACACCTTC. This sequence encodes CASSLRTGDSYGYTF.

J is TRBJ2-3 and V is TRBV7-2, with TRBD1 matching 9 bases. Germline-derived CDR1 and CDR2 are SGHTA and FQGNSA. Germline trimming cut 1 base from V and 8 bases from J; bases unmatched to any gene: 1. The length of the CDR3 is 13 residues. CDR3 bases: TGTGCCAGCAGCTTAGAGGACAGGGGTACGCAGTATTTT. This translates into CASSLEDRGTQYF.

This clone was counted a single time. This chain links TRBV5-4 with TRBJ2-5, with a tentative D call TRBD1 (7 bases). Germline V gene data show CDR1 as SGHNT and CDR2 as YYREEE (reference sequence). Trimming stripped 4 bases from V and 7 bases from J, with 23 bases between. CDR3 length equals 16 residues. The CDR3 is CASSPSDRARAGTQYF. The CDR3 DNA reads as TGTGCCAGCAGCCCGTCCGACAGGGCGCGAGCGGGGACCCAGTACTTC.

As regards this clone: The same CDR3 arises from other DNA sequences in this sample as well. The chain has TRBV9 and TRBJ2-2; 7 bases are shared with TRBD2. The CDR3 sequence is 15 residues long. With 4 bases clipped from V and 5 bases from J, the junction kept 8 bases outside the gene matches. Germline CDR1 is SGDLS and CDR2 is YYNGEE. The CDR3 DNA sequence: TGTGCCAGCAGCCCGCGGGACTACTTTACCGGGGAGCTGTTTTTT. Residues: CASSPRDYFTGELFF.

CDR3 bases: TGTGCCAGCTCAACGGGACAGGGGAACAATGAGCAGTTCTTC. Translated, it gives CASSTGQGNNEQFF. The chain couples TRBV18 to TRBJ2-1; 10 positions agree with TRBD1. The CDR3 runs 14 residues. Trimming took 5 bases from V and 5 from J; bases not matched to a gene: 3. The V gene's germline CDR1 is KGHSH and CDR2 LQKENI. The full variable domain, its missing parts supplied by reference TRBV18 and TRBJ2-1, is NAGVMQNPRHLVRRRGQEARLRCSPMKGHSHVYWYRQLPEEGLKFMVYLQKENIIDESGMPKERFSAEFPKEGPSILRIQQVVRGDSAAYFCASSTGQGNNEQFFGPGTRLTVL.

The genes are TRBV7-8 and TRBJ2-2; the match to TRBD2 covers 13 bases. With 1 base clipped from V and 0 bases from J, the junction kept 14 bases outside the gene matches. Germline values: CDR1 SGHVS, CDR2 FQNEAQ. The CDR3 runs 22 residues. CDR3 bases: TGTGCCAGCAGCTTAGATCGAGGGACTAGCGGGAAGGCGTTCGCGAACACCGGGGAGCTGTTTTTT. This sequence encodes CASSLDRGTSGKAFANTGELFF.

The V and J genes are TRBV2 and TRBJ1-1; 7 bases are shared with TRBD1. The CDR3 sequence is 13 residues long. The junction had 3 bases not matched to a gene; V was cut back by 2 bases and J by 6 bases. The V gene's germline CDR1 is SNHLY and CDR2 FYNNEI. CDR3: CASSEQGGPEAFF. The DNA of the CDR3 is TGTGCCAGCAGTGAACAAGGGGGCCCTGAAGCTTTCTTT.

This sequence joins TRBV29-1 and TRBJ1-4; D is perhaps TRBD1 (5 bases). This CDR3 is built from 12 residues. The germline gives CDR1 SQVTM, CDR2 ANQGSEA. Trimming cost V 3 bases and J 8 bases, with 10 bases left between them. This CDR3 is CSVDGPGEKLFF. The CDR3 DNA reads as TGCAGCGTTGACGGTCCAGGGGAAAAACTGTTTTTT. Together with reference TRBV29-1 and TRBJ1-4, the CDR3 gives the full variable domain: SAVISQKPSRDICQRGTSLTIQCQVDSQVTMMFWYRQQPGQSLTLIATANQGSEATYESGFVIDKFPISRPNLTFSTLTVSNMSPEDSSIYLCSVDGPGEKLFFGSGTQLSVL.

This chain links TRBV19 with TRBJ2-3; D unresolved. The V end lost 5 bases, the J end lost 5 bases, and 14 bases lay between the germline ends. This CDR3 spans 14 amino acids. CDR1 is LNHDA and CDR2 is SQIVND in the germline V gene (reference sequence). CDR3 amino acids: CASSVMSPKDTQYF. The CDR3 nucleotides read TGTGCCAGTAGTGTGATGAGTCCCAAAGATACGCAGTATTTT.

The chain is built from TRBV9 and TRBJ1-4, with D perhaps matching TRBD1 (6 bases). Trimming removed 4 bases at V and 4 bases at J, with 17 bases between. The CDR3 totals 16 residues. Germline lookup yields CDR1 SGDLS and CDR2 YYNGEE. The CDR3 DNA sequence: TGTGCCAGCAGCTTAAATACAGGGTACAATAATGAAAAACTGTTTTTT. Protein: CASSLNTGYNNEKLFF.